This entry features one TCR beta chain sequence. There are a few counts of this clonotype. Its antigen target is currently unknown. Base qualities are not at hand, and no much larger clone is one base apart. The CDR3 covers 14 residues, taking in both the cysteine and the phenylalanine. The sequence is cut down to CDR3 DNA, 42 bases in frame from base 1. Relative to germline, V is 6 bases shorter and J is 1 base shorter, with 12 bases between their ends. Per the germline V gene, ENHRY is the CDR1 and SYGVKD is the CDR2. This sample stems from a study of T-cell reconstitution after alpha-beta-depleted transplantation in children (dated by TCRdb to the mid-2010s). Background for the entire study: T-cell immune reconstitution after TCRalphabeta/CD19-depleted allogeneic hematopoietic cell transplantation in children was quantitatively tracked in the study by means of TCR repertoire profiling.

Library preparation was by PCR. Reads for this sample came from an Illumina HiSeq 2500. To normalize quantification of the TCRbeta repertoire, the TCR libraries were built with molecular barcoding that relied on unique molecular identifiers. The public reads were quality trimmed at Q25 with fastp and then assembled into clones with MiXCR by TCRdb, keeping productive beta chains. Rows are combined by CDR3 protein, so each entry shows the most common genes and DNA. In this sample the table shows roughly 180,000 distinct CDR3 sequences, roughly 15% of which occur a single time. Over 10% of the sample is taken by the ten largest.

Recombination joined TRBV10-3 with TRBJ2-5, with a weak D call of TRBD1 (6 bases match). Here the sequenced sample was PBMCs from the stem cell graft donor, taken from the stem cell graft. The TCR was taken from a human donor who donated a stem cell graft to a child with acute lymphoblastic leukemia. The nucleotides read TGTGCCATCAGCGAACAGGGAGCCCAAGAGACCCAGTACTTC. This sequence encodes CAISEQGAQETQYF.